These T cell receptor beta chains were read from a single sample in a study of PD-L1 blockade in urothelial cancer. Method: immunoSEQ multiplex PCR; TCRdb's copy keeps in-frame clones and lacks some. The sample has roughly 87,000 clones; around 92% are singletons. The material sequenced was PBMCs, taken around atezolizumab (anti-PD-L1) treatment. Receptors were obtained from a woman at least 80 years old with urothelial cancer. Both conserved end residues are part of each CDR3. D genes are given only for firm matches. For some rows the clone size is stated as once, few or many, or as a class when expanded; others skip it.

V	D	size	J	CDR3	DNA
TRBV7-8	TRBD1	.	TRBJ1-5	CASSLLQDRGIRQPQHF	TGTGCCAGCAGCTTACTTCAAGACAGGGGTATACGGCAGCCCCAGCATTTT
TRBV9	.	once	TRBJ2-3	CASSVYSGDSTDTQYF	TGTGCCAGCAGCGTATATTCGGGTGATAGCACAGATACGCAGTATTTT
TRBV7-9	.	.	TRBJ1-1	CASSFGEDHTEAFF	TGTGCCAGCAGCTTCGGAGAAGATCACACTGAAGCTTTCTTT
TRBV7-9	TRBD1	.	TRBJ2-3	CASSLAQGADTQYF	TGTGCCAGCAGCTTAGCGCAGGGGGCAGATACGCAGTATTTT
TRBV5-1	.	.	TRBJ1-2	CASSLEGDGRTNYGYTF	TGCGCCAGCAGCTTGGAGGGGGACGGACGAACAAACTATGGCTACACCTTC
TRBV4-2	TRBD2	.	TRBJ2-1	CASSQDASSGSYNEQFF	TGTGCCAGCAGCCAAGATGCGTCTAGCGGCTCCTACAATGAGCAGTTCTTC
TRBV7-2	.	.	TRBJ2-2	CASSFAVNTGELFF	TGTGCCAGCAGCTTCGCGGTAAACACCGGGGAGCTGTTTTTT
TRBV2	.	.	TRBJ1-4	CASSYSSNEKLFF	TGTGCCAGCAGTTACAGCTCTAATGAAAAACTGTTTTTT
TRBV19	TRBD2	.	TRBJ2-3	CASRREGGTDTQYF	TGTGCCAGTAGGCGGGAGGGAGGCACAGATACGCAGTATTTT
TRBV5-4	TRBD1	once	TRBJ1-1	CASSLGDRGSSEAFF	TGTGCCAGCAGCTTGGGGGACAGGGGATCATCTGAAGCTTTCTTT
TRBV7-2	.	.	TRBJ2-1	CASSLATGTYNEQFF	TGTGCCAGCAGCTTAGCGACGGGAACCTACAATGAGCAGTTCTTC
TRBV29-1	.	.	TRBJ2-3	CSVATTGQSTDTQYF	TGCAGCGTTGCTACGACAGGTCAAAGCACAGATACGCAGTATTTT